The clone carrying this TCR beta chain occurred a few times. Antigen unknown. This specimen belongs to a study of T-cell reconstitution after alpha-beta-depleted transplantation in children. General study points: Reports say that about two months after transplant, the alpha-beta T cells came out of several hundred graft clones that had expanded.

Researchers prepared the TCRbeta library using unique molecular identifiers, the study reports. TCRdb re-called the PCR reads through MiXCR, storing one row per CDR3 protein. Of a few hundred thousand distinct CDR3 sequences listed, 10% to 15% were seen once; the top ten hold 2% to 2.5%. Germline CDR1 DFQATT, CDR2 SNEGSKA (reference sequence). CDR3 size: 14 residues. J gave up 8 bases and V 7 bases, and 9 bases lay outside the gene matches. The TCR comes from a male patient younger than 18 who had a stem cell transplant for acute myeloid leukemia, so the T cells may come from the graft donor. This material consisted of PBMCs, mostly from graft donor cells, taken 360 days after TCRalphabeta/CD19-depleted stem cell transplant. V usage is TRBV20-1 and J usage is TRBJ2-1, with 12 bases that match TRBD2. The CDR3 loop is CSVPLAGGYHEQFF. In DNA form, the CDR3 reads TGCAGTGTCCCCCTAGCGGGAGGGTATCATGAGCAGTTCTTC.